The source of this TCR beta chain is a study of blood T cell repertoires in COVID-19. In this sample, this clone turned up a few times. Profiled with immunoSEQ multiplex PCR; TCRdb holds only in-frame clones, not every one. The table shows 350,000 to 450,000 clones, with roughly 80% occurring only once. Germline values: CDR1 MNHNS, CDR2 SASEGT. The V gene lost 3 bases and the J gene lost 3 bases, with 11 bases spanning the gap. The CDR3 is 14 amino acids. The sample comprised PBMCs or T cells enriched from blood (not recorded which). The TCR originated in a woman between 45 and 65 years old who had recovered from COVID-19. The chain has TRBV6-1 and TRBJ1-1; D call uncertain. The DNA for the CDR3 is TGTGCCAGCAGTGACAGGAAGAGTGACACTGAAGCTTTCTTT. This encodes CASSDRKSDTEAFF.